Presented here are 8 T cell receptor beta chains from one specimen sequenced in a study of response to subunit inactivated influenza vaccine. TCRdb re-called the RT-PCR reads through MiXCR, storing one row per CDR3 protein. The repertoire holds under 850,000 distinct CDR3 sequences, with 18% as singletons. Source: PBMCs from blood, taken 5 to 6 days after vaccination. These receptors originate from a man between 50 and 59 years old who received an inactivated influenza vaccine.

This clonotype was recorded at least ten times. The chain joins TRBV10-3 to TRBJ2-5; tentatively, D is TRBD2 (6 bases). This CDR3 comprises 11 residues. The germline V and J ends were trimmed by 10 bases and 2 bases, with 8 bases remaining between them. CDR1 is ENHRY, CDR2 SYGVKD, per germline. CDR3 sequence reads: CASREQETQYF. The DNA of the CDR3 is TGTGCCAGCCGGGAGCAAGAGACCCAGTACTTC.

In its sample, this clonotype was seen many times. The J gene is TRBJ2-7, the V gene TRBV12-3 or TRBV12-4, with TRBD2 identical over 11 bases. J gave up 2 bases and V 1 base, and 1 base lay outside the gene matches. The CDR3 is 15 amino acids. This chain's CDR3 is CASSLGSGGAYEQYF. The CDR3 coding sequence is TGTGCCAGCAGTTTAGGTAGCGGGGGGGCCTACGAGCAGTACTTC.

The J gene is TRBJ1-2, the V gene TRBV18, with D hard to call. CDR3 size: 17 residues. Germline V gene data show CDR1 as KGHSH and CDR2 as LQKENI. V lost 4 bases and J lost 0, with 18 bases in between. CDR3 sequence (DNA): TGTGCCAGCTCACAAAATAGGGCGGTGACCACTAACTATGGCTACACCTTC. Translation gives CASSQNRAVTTNYGYTF.

V and J are TRBV11-1 and TRBJ1-6, with 7 positions matching TRBD1. V lost 3 bases, J lost 5 bases, and 13 bases stayed unmatched. The CDR3 loop spans 18 amino acids. Germline V gene data show CDR1 as SGHAT and CDR2 as FQDESV (reference sequence). The CDR3 region has the DNA TGTGCCAGCAGCTTCGAGGGGGCCGCAGGGGGAGATAATTCACCCCTCCACTTT. Translating it yields CASSFEGAAGGDNSPLHF.

This clonotype has a handful of counts. For the CDR3, the DNA is TGCAGTGCGCAAGGGGGGGCCTCCTACAATGAGCAGTTCTTC. Translation gives CSAQGGASYNEQFF. The rearrangement uses TRBV20-1 and TRBJ2-1; D is perhaps TRBD2 (7 bases). The CDR3 length is 14 residues. The germline V gene encodes CDR1 DFQATT and CDR2 SNEGSKA (reference sequence). Deletions cut 6 bases from V and 0 bases from J, with 12 bases between.

The chain recombines TRBV6-1 with TRBJ2-7, with D tentatively TRBD1 (7 bases). Per the germline V gene, CDR1 is MNHNS and CDR2 is SASEGT. The CDR3 is 15 residues long. V dropped 4 bases and J dropped 1 base, with 14 bases sitting between them. The CDR3 loop is CASSVTQGRSYEQYF. The DNA for the CDR3 is TGTGCCAGCAGTGTAACACAGGGGAGGTCCTACGAGCAGTACTTC.

This clonotype was detected only a few times. The J gene is TRBJ1-4, the V gene TRBV4-3, with D maybe TRBD1 (5 bases). CDR3 size: 14 residues. Germline assignment: CDR1 LGHNA and CDR2 YSLEER. V was shortened by 0 bases and J by 5 bases, with 7 bases between the two germline ends. The CDR3 is CASSQDAGNEKLFF. For the CDR3, the DNA is TGCGCCAGCAGCCAAGATGCAGGGAATGAAAAACTGTTTTTT.

This chain uses TRBV29-1 with TRBJ1-4; no definite D call. The CDR3 is made up of 13 amino acids. The germline V gene encodes CDR1 SQVTM and CDR2 ANQGSEA. Trimming took 6 bases from V and 4 from J, leaving 12 bases between them. This CDR3 reads CSVGDTFNEKLFF. The CDR3 nucleotides are TGCAGCGTGGGAGACACTTTTAATGAAAAACTGTTTTTT.